This T cell receptor beta chain was sequenced for a study of CD8 T cells in ankylosing spondylitis. The study's findings and limits: Clones linked to the disease showed a CD8+ phenotype. They occurred at relatively low frequencies in peripheral blood.

MiXCR, applied by TCRdb to the 5' RACE reads, yields one record per CDR3 protein. The sample has 150,000 to 200,000 distinct CDR3 sequences, about an eighth seen once. This clonotype showed up just a few times. Its specificity is unknown. This CDR3 is 14 amino acids long. The junction had 9 bases not matched to a gene; V was cut back by 6 bases and J by 8 bases. Germline values: CDR1 MDHEN, CDR2 SYDVKM. This TCR was recovered from a female donor with ankylosing spondylitis or in good health (not recorded which). Sequencing used blood, either unsorted or a sorted T cell fraction (not recorded which). This chain joins TRBV28 and TRBJ2-3; 9 bases fit TRBD1. DNA for the CDR3: TGTGCCAGCAGGGGACAGGGAGGAATAGGTACGCAGTATTTT. Residues: CASRGQGGIGTQYF.